These 27 T cell receptor beta chains share one sample of origin, sequenced in a study of CDR3 diversity in severe acne. TCRdb called the PCR reads again in MiXCR, with one record for every CDR3 protein. The sample gives roughly 81,000 distinct CDR3 sequences, 45% to 50% of which show up once; about 9.4% is in the top ten. Sequenced material: blood. The origin of the receptors is a male donor in good health, serving as a control.

The chain uses TRBV20-1 and TRBJ2-7, with 9 bases fitting TRBD2. Germline assignment: CDR1 DFQATT and CDR2 SNEGSKA (reference sequence). The CDR3 covers 14 residues. With 6 bases clipped from V and 4 bases from J, the junction kept 10 bases outside the gene matches. CDR3 residues: CSALGLAGPYEQYF. CDR3 coding DNA: TGCAGTGCCCTGGGCCTAGCGGGACCTTACGAGCAGTACTTC.

The V and J genes are TRBV20-1 and TRBJ2-1, with TRBD2 as a possible D gene (6 bases). V was shortened by 8 bases and J by 4 bases, with 15 bases between the two germline ends. Germline CDR1 is DFQATT and CDR2 is SNEGSKA (reference sequence). The length of the CDR3 is 13 residues. In nucleotides, the CDR3 is TGCAGTTTAGAGGGACTCGGTTACAATGAGCAGTTCTTC. It is translated as CSLEGLGYNEQFF.

Notes on this clonotype: In this CDR3 the conserved last residue, phenylalanine or tryptophan, is missing, so a read error is likely. The rearrangement links TRBV7-9 to TRBJ1-6, with D perhaps matching TRBD1 (5 bases). Trimming pared 6 bases from V and 10 bases from J, leaving 16 bases between. Germline CDR1 reads SEHNR; CDR2 reads FQNEAQ (reference sequence). The CDR3 spans 14 residues. CDR3 coding DNA: TGTGCCAGCAGGCGGGACGGAGAAGACTCACCCCTCCACTCT. The encoded protein is CASRRDGEDSPLHS.

The rearrangement joins TRBV5-4 to TRBJ2-3, with 10 bases identical to TRBD2. Germline loops: CDR1 SGHNT, CDR2 YYREEE (reference sequence). V lost 2 bases and J lost 1; bases outside the gene matches: 7. The CDR3 consists of 17 residues. CDR3 nucleotide sequence: TGTGCCAGCAGCTTAAGGACTAGCGGATCGGGCACAGATACGCAGTATTTT. This gives the protein CASSLRTSGSGTDTQYF.

In the case of this clonotype: Germline and junction disagree at one end, which may indicate a read error. The genes are TRBV12-3 or TRBV12-4 and TRBJ2-1, with D tentatively TRBD1 (6 bases). The length of the CDR3 is 15 residues. The CDR3 DNA is TGTGCCAGCACCCTGGGACACCCAGCCTACAATGAGCAATTCTTC. It yields the protein CASTLGHPAYNEQFF.

The chain combines TRBV6-6 with TRBJ1-2; tentative D call: TRBD1 (6 bases). Germline V gene lookup returns CDR1 MNHNY and CDR2 SVGAGI (reference sequence). The V end was cut by 6 bases, the J end by 10 bases, with 12 bases between. This CDR3 comprises 11 residues. This CDR3 is CASSRTVDYTF. The CDR3, as DNA: TGTGCCAGCAGCCGGACAGTGGACTACACCTTC.

The chain employs TRBV7-9 and TRBJ2-7, with 12 nucleotides matching TRBD2. Unmatched junction bases numbered 13, after V lost 6 bases and J lost 7 bases. The CDR3 spans 16 residues. Looked up from germline, CDR1 is SEHNR and CDR2 is FQNEAQ (reference sequence). The CDR3 protein is CASRRNGLAGHNEQYF. CDR3 bases: TGTGCCAGCAGGCGAAATGGACTAGCGGGACACAATGAGCAGTACTTC.

This clonotype came up many times. CDR3 in DNA: TGTGCCAGCAGTTCTAACAGGGACGTGGACGAGCAGTACTTC. This codes for CASSSNRDVDEQYF. This chain connects TRBV7-9 to TRBJ2-7; D is perhaps TRBD1 (6 bases). Deletions cut 6 bases from V and 5 bases from J, with 17 bases between. CDR1 SEHNR and CDR2 FQNEAQ come from the germline V gene (reference sequence). This CDR3 is 14 amino acids long.

The V gene is TRBV7-2, the J gene TRBJ1-1; 8 bases fit TRBD1. CDR1 SGHTA and CDR2 FQGNSA come from the germline V gene. V shed 5 bases and J 7 bases; nucleotides not matched to a gene: 9. This CDR3 spans 14 amino acids. CDR3 nucleotides: TGTGCCAGCAGCAGACAGACAGGGGAGGGTGAAGCTTTCTTT. It translates to CASSRQTGEGEAFF.

Comment on this clonotype: At one boundary the junction diverges from the germline segment, which might be a read error. This sequence joins TRBV7-9 and TRBJ2-7; 10 bases fit TRBD1. The CDR3 has 17 residues. In germline, CDR1 is SEHNR, CDR2 FQNEAQ (reference sequence). The CDR3 DNA reads as TGCGCCAGCAGCCAAGGGCTTCCGGGACAGGGGAGCTGCGAGCAGTACTTC. Encoded protein: CASSQGLPGQGSCEQYF.

The CDR3 spells CSARGLAGALSYEQYF. The CDR3 DNA sequence: TGCAGTGCTAGAGGACTAGCGGGAGCCCTCTCCTACGAGCAGTACTTC. The chain recombines TRBV20-1 with TRBJ2-7, with 12 bases matching TRBD2. V shed 1 base and J 0 bases; nucleotides not matched to a gene: 4. Germline V gene lookup returns CDR1 DFQATT and CDR2 SNEGSKA (reference sequence). The CDR3 extends over 16 amino acids.

This chain links TRBV20-1 with TRBJ2-5; D is perhaps TRBD2 (5 bases). CDR3 length equals 12 residues. Germline values: CDR1 DFQATT, CDR2 SNEGSKA (reference sequence). V was trimmed by 3 bases and J by 0 bases, leaving 5 bases between them. The CDR3 DNA follows: TGCAGTGCTAGCGGGAACCAAGAGACCCAGTACTTC. It is translated as CSASGNQETQYF.

The chain uses TRBV2 and TRBJ1-5; tentatively, D is TRBD1 (5 bases). CDR1 and CDR2 (germline): SNHLY, FYNNEI. This CDR3 is built from 13 residues. Trimming shortened V by 7 bases and J by 5 bases, and 12 bases separated the two germline ends. The CDR3 loop is CASNRLKDQPQHF. The CDR3 DNA reads TGTGCCAGCAACAGGCTCAAGGATCAGCCCCAGCATTTT.

This clonotype was recorded at least ten times. The rearrangement uses TRBV7-9 and TRBJ2-7, with 8 bases lining up with TRBD1. The CDR3 totals 14 residues. From germline, CDR1 is SEHNR and CDR2 FQNEAQ (reference sequence). V lost 5 bases and J lost 2; bases outside the gene matches: 5. The chain's CDR3 is CASSGGQDTYEQYF. In nucleotides, the CDR3 is TGTGCCAGCAGCGGGGGACAGGATACCTACGAGCAGTACTTC.

At least ten counts were recorded for this clonotype. The chain uses TRBV7-6 and TRBJ2-1; 12 bases map to TRBD2. The CDR3 spans 19 residues. With 5 bases clipped from V and 1 base from J, the junction kept 12 bases outside the gene matches. Looked up from germline, CDR1 is SGHVS and CDR2 is FNYEAQ. The CDR3 DNA reads TGTGCCAGCAGCATAACTAGCGGGGGGACCCGGGGGTCCTACAATGAGCAGTTCTTC. Its protein is CASSITSGGTRGSYNEQFF.

A note on this clonotype: A much larger clone differs by one base, so this may be a read error. This rearrangement joins TRBV9 to TRBJ2-3; D unresolved. The CDR3 contains 18 residues. Trimming pared 2 bases from V and 0 bases from J, leaving 19 bases between. CDR1 and CDR2 (germline): SGDLS, YYNGEE. In nucleotides, the CDR3 is TGTGCCAGCAGCGTTTTGGTTGGCGCAGCAGCAAGCACAGATACGCAGTATTTT. Its protein is CASSVLVGAAASTDTQYF. Based on the CDR3 plus reference TRBV9 and TRBJ2-3, the full variable domain is DSGVTQTPKHLITATGQRVTLRCSPRSGDLSVYWYQQSLDQGLQFLIQYYNGEERAKGNILERFSAQQFPDLHSELNLSSLELGDSALYFCASSVLVGAAASTDTQYFGPGTRLTVL.

This clonotype is labeled as medium-sized. V and J are TRBV10-3 and TRBJ1-1; D is perhaps TRBD1 (5 bases). The V gene's germline CDR1 is ENHRY and CDR2 SYGVKD. The CDR3 has 11 residues. V lost 2 bases, J lost 7 bases, and 5 bases lay in between. The CDR3 bases are TGTGCCATCAGTGAGAGGGGTGAAGCTTTCTTT. Translated, it gives CAISERGEAFF.

This clonotype has a count of ten or more. The V call is TRBV19, the J call TRBJ2-5; the match to TRBD2 covers 13 bases. The length of the CDR3 is 15 residues. V lost 8 bases and J lost 4; bases outside the gene matches: 7. The V gene's germline CDR1 is LNHDA and CDR2 SQIVND (reference sequence). Written as DNA, the CDR3 is TGTGCCAGTCGGACTAGCGGGAGCCCCGGAGAGACCCAGTACTTC. Amino acids: CASRTSGSPGETQYF.

In the case of this clonotype: A single base separates this from a much larger clone, so it may be a read error. This chain joins TRBV11-2 and TRBJ1-1; D is possibly TRBD1 (5 bases). Between the trimmed V and J ends, which lost 3 bases and 3 bases, there was a span of 5 bases. The CDR3 sequence is 12 residues long. The V gene's germline CDR1 is SGHAT and CDR2 FQNNGV. The CDR3 nucleotides read TGTGCCAGCAGCTTGGGGCACACTGAAGCTTTCTTT. This encodes CASSLGHTEAFF. The whole variable domain, filled in from reference TRBV11-2 and TRBJ1-1, reads EAGVAQSPRYKIIEKRQSVAFWCNPISGHATLYWYQQILGQGPKLLIQFQNNGVVDDSQLPKDRFSAERLKGVDSTLKIQPAKLEDSAVYLCASSLGHTEAFFGQGTRLTVV.

This clonotype appeared many times. V usage is TRBV6-5 and J usage is TRBJ2-2, with 10 bases matching TRBD2. CDR1 is MNHEY and CDR2 is SVGAGI in the germline V gene. J lost 3 bases, V lost 6 bases, and 7 bases had no gene match. The CDR3 runs 16 residues. The CDR3 coding sequence is TGTGCCAGCAGATTAGGGACTAGCGCCTACACCGGGGAGCTGTTTTTT. Translated, it gives CASRLGTSAYTGELFF.

The rearrangement links TRBV10-3 to TRBJ2-7; D ambiguous. This CDR3 region has 12 residues. Germline V gives CDR1 ENHRY, CDR2 SYGVKD. The DNA for the CDR3 is TGTGCTAGAGAGCCGCTAACCTACGAGCAGTACTTC. Translating it yields CAREPLTYEQYF.

The chain has TRBV24-1 and TRBJ1-2, with D hard to call. CDR3 length: 12 residues. V was trimmed by 2 bases and J by 7 bases, leaving 7 bases between them. The germline V gene encodes CDR1 KGHDR and CDR2 SFDVKD. As DNA, the CDR3 is TGTGCCACCAGTGATTGGGATGGTGGCTACACCTTC. Residues: CATSDWDGGYTF.

The chain links TRBV4-2 to TRBJ2-3; 12 nucleotides align to TRBD2. The CDR3 runs to 16 residues. The trim removed 0 bases at V and 6 bases at J, leaving 4 bases unmatched. Per the germline V gene, CDR1 is LGHNA and CDR2 is YNFKEQ. The CDR3: CASSQDLAGGRDTQYF. The CDR3 DNA reads TGTGCCAGCAGCCAAGATCTAGCGGGGGGGCGTGATACGCAGTATTTT.

This clonotype was detected a few times. This rearrangement joins TRBV6-5 to TRBJ1-2; no clear D. Trimming took off 7 bases at V and 0 bases at J, with 3 bases between the two ends. The CDR3 consists of 11 residues. Germline V gene lookup returns CDR1 MNHEY and CDR2 SVGAGI. This CDR3 is CASKPNYGYTF. The DNA of the CDR3 is TGTGCCAGCAAACCTAACTATGGCTACACCTTC.

The chain combines TRBV19 with TRBJ1-2; 7 positions match TRBD1. The CDR3 covers 14 residues. Germline V gene data show CDR1 as LNHDA and CDR2 as SQIVND (reference sequence). The V segment lost 4 bases and the J segment 3 bases; nucleotides outside the gene matches: 5. The CDR3 sequence: CASSSLGTDYGYTF. DNA of the CDR3: TGTGCCAGTAGTAGCCTTGGGACAGACTATGGCTACACCTTC.

This clonotype was counted ten times or more. The gene calls are TRBV24-1 and TRBJ1-2, with 9 bases identical to TRBD1. The CDR3 is 17 amino acids. Germline CDR1 reads KGHDR; CDR2 reads SFDVKD. J was trimmed by 4 bases and V by 2 bases; bases with no gene match: 10. The CDR3 reads CATSDYPGQGHIYGYTF. The CDR3 DNA is TGTGCCACCAGTGATTATCCGGGACAGGGCCACATCTATGGCTACACCTTC.

The rearrangement uses TRBV5-1 and TRBJ2-5; 9 nucleotides align to TRBD2. The CDR3 has 15 residues. Unmatched junction bases numbered 5, after V lost 4 bases and J lost 1 base. From germline, CDR1 is SGHRS and CDR2 YFSETQ. CDR3 nucleotide sequence: TGCGCCAGCAGCGGCTCTAGCGGGACCCAAGAGACCCAGTACTTC. Protein product: CASSGSSGTQETQYF.